The 3 T cell receptor beta chains presented below share a single source sample, sequenced in a study of cytomegalovirus exposure and HLA in healthy donors. The method was immunoSEQ multiplex PCR; TCRdb's version includes in-frame clones alone and lacks a portion of them. This table holds roughly 230,000 clones, 90% found once. The material sequenced was PBMCs. The receptors originated from a woman aged 25 to 39 in good health and CMV-seronegative.

V is TRBV5-8 and J is TRBJ2-7, with 11 positions matching TRBD2. V was clipped by 4 bases and J by 2 bases; unmatched bases: 5. Germline values: CDR1 SGHTS, CDR2 YDEGEE. CDR3 length: 15 residues. The CDR3 bases are TGTGCCAGCAGCCAAGGACTAGCGGGCCCCTACGAGCAGTACTTC. As protein: CASSQGLAGPYEQYF.

The CDR3 bases are TGTGCCAGCAGCCAATTACCGGGGGTTAGGGACAGGGGCACTGAAGCTTTCTTT. This encodes CASSQLPGVRDRGTEAFF. The chain couples TRBV4-2 to TRBJ1-1; 10 nucleotides match TRBD1. Trimming removed 2 bases from V and 4 bases from J; junction bases left unmatched: 13. This CDR3 comprises 18 residues. CDR1 and CDR2 (germline): LGHNA, YNFKEQ.

The chain combines TRBV28 with TRBJ1-2; D unresolved. Deletions cut 3 bases from V and 1 base from J, with 12 bases between. The germline CDR1 and CDR2 sequences are MDHEN and SYDVKM. The length of the CDR3 is 15 residues. The CDR3 reads CASSLWRLGNYGYTF. The CDR3 DNA reads as TGTGCCAGCAGTTTGTGGAGGTTAGGTAACTATGGCTACACCTTC.